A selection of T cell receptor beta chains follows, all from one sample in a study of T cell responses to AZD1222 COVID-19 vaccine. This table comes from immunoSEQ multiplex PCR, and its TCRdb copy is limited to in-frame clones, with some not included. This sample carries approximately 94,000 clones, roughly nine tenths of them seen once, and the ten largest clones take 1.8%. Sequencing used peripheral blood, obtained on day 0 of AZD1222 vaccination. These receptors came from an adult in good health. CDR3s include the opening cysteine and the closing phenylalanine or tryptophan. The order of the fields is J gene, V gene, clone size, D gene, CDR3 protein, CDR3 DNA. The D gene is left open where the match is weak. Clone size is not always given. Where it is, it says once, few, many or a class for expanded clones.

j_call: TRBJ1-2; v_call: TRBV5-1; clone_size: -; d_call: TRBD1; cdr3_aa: CASSSRDRNYGYTF; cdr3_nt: TGCGCCAGCAGCTCCCGGGACAGGAACTATGGCTACACCTTC
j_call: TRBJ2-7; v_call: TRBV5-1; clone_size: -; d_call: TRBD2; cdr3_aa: CASSFGEGTYEQYF; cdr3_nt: TGCGCCAGCAGCTTCGGGGAGGGTACCTACGAGCAGTACTTC
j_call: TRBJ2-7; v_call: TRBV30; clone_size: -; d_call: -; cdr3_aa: CACKGVSYEQYF; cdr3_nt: TGTGCCTGCAAAGGGGTCTCCTACGAGCAGTACTTC
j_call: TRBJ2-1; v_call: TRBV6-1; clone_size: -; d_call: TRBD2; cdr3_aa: CASSGTGTSGRHEQFF; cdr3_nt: TGTGCCAGCAGTGGGACCGGGACTAGCGGGAGGCATGAGCAGTTCTTC
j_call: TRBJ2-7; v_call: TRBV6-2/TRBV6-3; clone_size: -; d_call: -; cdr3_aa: CASSQLDSGPYEQYF; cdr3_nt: TGTGCCAGCAGTCAACTGGACAGCGGCCCCTACGAGCAGTACTTC
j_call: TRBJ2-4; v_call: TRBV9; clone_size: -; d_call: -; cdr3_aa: CASSPRTSATRNIQYF; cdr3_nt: TGTGCCAGCAGCCCTCGGACTTCAGCGACCAGAAACATTCAGTACTTC
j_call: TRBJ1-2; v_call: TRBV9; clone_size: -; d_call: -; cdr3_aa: CASSVDPGAYLNYGYTF; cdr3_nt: TGTGCCAGCAGCGTAGATCCGGGGGCCTACCTTAACTATGGCTACACCTTC
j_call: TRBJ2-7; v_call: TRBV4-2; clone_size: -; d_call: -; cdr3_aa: CASSQEGLEQYF; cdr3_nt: TGTGCCAGCAGCCAAGAGGGACTCGAGCAGTACTTC
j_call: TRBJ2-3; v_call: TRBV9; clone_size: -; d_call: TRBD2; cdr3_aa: CASSGSGLAGGFRTQYF; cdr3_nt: TGTGCCAGCAGCGGTTCAGGGCTAGCGGGAGGATTTCGTACGCAGTATTTT
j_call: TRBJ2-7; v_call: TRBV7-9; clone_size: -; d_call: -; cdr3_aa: CASSLSAGNNEQYF; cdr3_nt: TGTGCCAGCAGCTTAAGTGCAGGGAACAACGAGCAGTACTTC
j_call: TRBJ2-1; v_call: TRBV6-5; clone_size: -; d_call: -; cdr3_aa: CASSWEESAGGNEQFF; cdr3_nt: TGTGCCAGCAGTTGGGAGGAAAGTGCCGGAGGCAATGAGCAGTTCTTC
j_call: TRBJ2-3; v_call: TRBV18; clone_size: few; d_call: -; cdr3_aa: CASSYDGGRTDTQYF; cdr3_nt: TGTGCCAGCTCATACGACGGGGGACGCACAGATACGCAGTATTTT
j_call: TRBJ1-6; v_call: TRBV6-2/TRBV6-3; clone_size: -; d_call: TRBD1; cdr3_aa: CASSYDRGLPVDPNSPLHF; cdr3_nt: TGTGCCAGCAGTTACGACAGGGGTCTACCCGTCGACCCTAATTCACCCCTCCACTTT
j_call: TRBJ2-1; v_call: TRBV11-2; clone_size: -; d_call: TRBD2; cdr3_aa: CASSRTGLAGSYNEQFF; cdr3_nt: TGTGCCAGCAGCCGAACAGGACTAGCGGGCTCCTACAATGAGCAGTTCTTC
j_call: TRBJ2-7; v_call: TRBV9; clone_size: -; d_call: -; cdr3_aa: CASSVRVQGSQQYF; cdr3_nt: TGTGCCAGCAGCGTACGGGTCCAGGGGAGCCAGCAGTACTTC
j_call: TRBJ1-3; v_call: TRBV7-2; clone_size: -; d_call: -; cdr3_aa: CASSLGGNTIYF; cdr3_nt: TGTGCCAGCAGCCTCGGGGGAAACACCATATATTTT
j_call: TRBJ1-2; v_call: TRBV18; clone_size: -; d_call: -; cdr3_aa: CASSPLTTGFYGYTF; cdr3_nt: TGTGCCAGCTCACCACTAACTACAGGGTTCTATGGCTACACCTTC
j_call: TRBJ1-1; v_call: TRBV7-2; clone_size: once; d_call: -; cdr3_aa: CASRQPRTSLFTEAFF; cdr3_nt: TGTGCCAGCAGGCAACCCCGGACATCGTTGTTCACTGAAGCTTTCTTT
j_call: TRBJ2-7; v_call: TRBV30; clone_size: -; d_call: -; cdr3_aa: CAWSVPAQRRFSYEQYF; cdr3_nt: TGTGCCTGGAGTGTACCCGCCCAGCGGCGCTTCTCCTACGAGCAGTACTTC
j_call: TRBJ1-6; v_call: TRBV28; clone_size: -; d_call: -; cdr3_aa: CASSFQGFNSPLHF; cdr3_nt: TGTGCCAGCAGTTTTCAGGGATTTAATTCACCCCTCCACTTT
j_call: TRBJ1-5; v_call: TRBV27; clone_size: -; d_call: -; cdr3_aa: CASSLGIGQPQHF; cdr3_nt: TGTGCCAGCAGTTTAGGGATCGGTCAGCCCCAGCATTTT
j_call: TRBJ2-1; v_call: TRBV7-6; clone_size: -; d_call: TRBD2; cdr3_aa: CASSQVTSGYNEQFF; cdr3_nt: TGTGCCAGCAGCCAAGTGACTAGCGGGTACAATGAGCAGTTCTTC
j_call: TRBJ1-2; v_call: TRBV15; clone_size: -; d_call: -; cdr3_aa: CATSAPGAGGYTF; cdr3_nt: TGTGCCACCAGCGCTCCTGGGGCTGGGGGCTACACCTTC
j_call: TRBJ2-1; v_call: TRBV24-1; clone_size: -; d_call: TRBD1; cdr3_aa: CATGGPGQGQRYNEQFF; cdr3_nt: TGTGCCACCGGGGGCCCGGGACAGGGCCAAAGGTACAATGAGCAGTTCTTC
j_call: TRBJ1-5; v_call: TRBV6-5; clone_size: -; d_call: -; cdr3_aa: CASSYSGVSNQPQHF; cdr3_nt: TGTGCCAGCAGTTACTCAGGGGTAAGCAATCAGCCCCAGCATTTT
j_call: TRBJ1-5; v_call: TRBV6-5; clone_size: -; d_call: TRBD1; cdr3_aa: CASSYSDRANNQPQHF; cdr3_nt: TGTGCCAGCAGTTACTCTGACAGGGCGAACAATCAGCCCCAGCATTTT
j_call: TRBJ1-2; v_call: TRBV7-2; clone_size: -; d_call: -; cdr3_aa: CASSSGGGAARGYGYTF; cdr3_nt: TGTGCCAGCAGCTCCGGCGGAGGGGCAGCACGGGGCTATGGCTACACCTTC
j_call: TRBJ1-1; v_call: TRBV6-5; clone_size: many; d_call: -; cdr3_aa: CASSQGENTEAFF; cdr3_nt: TGTGCCAGCAGCCAGGGCGAAAACACTGAAGCTTTCTTT
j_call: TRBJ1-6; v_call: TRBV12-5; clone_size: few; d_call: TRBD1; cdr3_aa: CASGLFPGGLDSPLHF; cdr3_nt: TGTGCTAGTGGTTTGTTCCCAGGGGGCCTTGATTCACCCCTCCACTTT
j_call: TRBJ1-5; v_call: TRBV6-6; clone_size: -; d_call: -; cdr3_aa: CASSYSNTDQPQHF; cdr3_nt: TGTGCCAGCAGTTACTCTAACACAGATCAGCCCCAGCATTTT
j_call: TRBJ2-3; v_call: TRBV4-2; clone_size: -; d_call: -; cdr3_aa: CASSPLRRDTQYF; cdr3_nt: TGTGCCAGCAGCCCCCTCAGGAGGGATACGCAGTATTTT
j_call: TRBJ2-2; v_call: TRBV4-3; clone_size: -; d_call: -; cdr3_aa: CASRRGANTGELFF; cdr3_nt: TGCGCCAGCAGAAGGGGTGCCAACACCGGGGAGCTGTTTTTT
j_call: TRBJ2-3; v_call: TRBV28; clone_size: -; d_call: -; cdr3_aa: CASSLFAGLRTDTQYF; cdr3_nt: TGTGCCAGCAGTTTATTCGCGGGCCTACGCACAGATACGCAGTATTTT
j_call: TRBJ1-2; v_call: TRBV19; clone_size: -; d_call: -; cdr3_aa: CASSLGAGNYGYTF; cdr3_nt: TGTGCCAGTAGCCTAGGGGCGGGCAACTATGGCTACACCTTC
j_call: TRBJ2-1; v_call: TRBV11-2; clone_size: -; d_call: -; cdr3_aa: CASSLGRGVLDEQFF; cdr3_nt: TGTGCCAGCAGCTTAGGGAGGGGAGTCTTGGATGAGCAGTTCTTC
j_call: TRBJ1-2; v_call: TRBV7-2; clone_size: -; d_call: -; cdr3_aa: CASSLVSGNGYTF; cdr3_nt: TGTGCCAGCAGCTTAGTGTCTGGGAACGGCTACACCTTC
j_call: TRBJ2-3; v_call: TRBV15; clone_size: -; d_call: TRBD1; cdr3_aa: CATSPRTGATDTQYF; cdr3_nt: TGTGCCACCAGCCCCCGTACAGGGGCCACAGATACGCAGTATTTT
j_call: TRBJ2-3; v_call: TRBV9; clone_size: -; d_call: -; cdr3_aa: CASSAGTTGDTQYF; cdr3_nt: TGTGCCAGCAGCGCCGGGACGACTGGAGATACGCAGTATTTT
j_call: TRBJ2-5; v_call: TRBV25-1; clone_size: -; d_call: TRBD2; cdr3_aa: CASTAGGSQETQYF; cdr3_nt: TGTGCCAGCACAGCGGGAGGTTCCCAAGAGACCCAGTACTTC